A selection of T cell receptor beta chains follows, all from one sample in a study of blood T cell repertoires in COVID-19. The assay was immunoSEQ multiplex PCR, and TCRdb's table has in-frame clones only and misses some. The sample shows roughly 160,000 clones, approximately 90% of them seen only once. The sequencing input was peripheral blood. The receptors here all came from a man between 18 and 35 years old with COVID-19, enrolled during active disease. The CDR3 runs from the conserved cysteine through the conserved F or W. The order of the fields is J gene, V gene, D gene, clone size, CDR3 DNA, CDR3 protein. A D gene is named only where the DNA matches it firmly. Expanded clones get a size class; other rows say once, few or many, or leave the size out.

j_call: TRBJ1-5; v_call: TRBV24-1; d_call: NA; clone_size: NA; cdr3_nt: TGTGCCACCAGTGAGGCGGGTAGCAATCAGCCCCAGCATTTT; cdr3_aa: CATSEAGSNQPQHF
j_call: TRBJ1-5; v_call: TRBV5-6; d_call: NA; clone_size: NA; cdr3_nt: TGTGCCAGCAGCCGTGGGGGAGGTCAGCCCCAGCATTTT; cdr3_aa: CASSRGGGQPQHF
j_call: TRBJ2-1; v_call: TRBV11-3; d_call: NA; clone_size: NA; cdr3_nt: TGTGCCAGCAGCTTAGATCTATACAATGAGCAGTTCTTC; cdr3_aa: CASSLDLYNEQFF
j_call: TRBJ2-2; v_call: TRBV9; d_call: NA; clone_size: NA; cdr3_nt: TGTGCCAGCAGCGTAGCGGAGGGTCGCACCGGGGAGCTGTTTTTT; cdr3_aa: CASSVAEGRTGELFF
j_call: TRBJ1-5; v_call: TRBV4-1; d_call: NA; clone_size: NA; cdr3_nt: TGCGCCAGCAGCCAAGATCCAATCTATAGCAATCAGCCCCAGCATTTT; cdr3_aa: CASSQDPIYSNQPQHF
j_call: TRBJ2-7; v_call: TRBV7-9; d_call: NA; clone_size: NA; cdr3_nt: TGTGCCAGCAGCCGTTACAGGGACTCCTACGAGCAGTACTTC; cdr3_aa: CASSRYRDSYEQYF
j_call: TRBJ2-7; v_call: TRBV10-3; d_call: TRBD2; clone_size: once; cdr3_nt: TGTGCCACGCACGCGGGGGGCTACAACGAGCAGTACTTC; cdr3_aa: CATHAGGYNEQYF
j_call: TRBJ2-7; v_call: TRBV6-5; d_call: TRBD2; clone_size: few; cdr3_nt: TGTGCCAGCAGTTATAGCGGGAGATACGAGCAGTACTTC; cdr3_aa: CASSYSGRYEQYF
j_call: TRBJ1-3; v_call: TRBV30; d_call: NA; clone_size: NA; cdr3_nt: TGTGCCTGGAGTATGGGGGGCTCTGGAAACACCATATATTTT; cdr3_aa: CAWSMGGSGNTIYF
j_call: TRBJ2-1; v_call: TRBV28; d_call: TRBD2; clone_size: NA; cdr3_nt: TGTGCCAGCAGTTTCCCCTCCGGGACTAGCGGGAAATACAATGAGCAGTTCTTC; cdr3_aa: CASSFPSGTSGKYNEQFF
j_call: TRBJ1-1; v_call: TRBV6-5; d_call: NA; clone_size: NA; cdr3_nt: TGTGCCAGCAGTTACGGAGTAGGCACTGAAGCTTTCTTT; cdr3_aa: CASSYGVGTEAFF
j_call: TRBJ1-6; v_call: TRBV28; d_call: NA; clone_size: NA; cdr3_nt: TGTGCCAGCAATCCGAGGGCCTATAATTCACCCCTCCACTTT; cdr3_aa: CASNPRAYNSPLHF
j_call: TRBJ2-7; v_call: TRBV6-6; d_call: NA; clone_size: NA; cdr3_nt: TGTGCCAGCAGTTCCTTATACGAGCAGTACTTC; cdr3_aa: CASSSLYEQYF
j_call: TRBJ2-5; v_call: TRBV18; d_call: NA; clone_size: NA; cdr3_nt: TGTGCCAGCGGGGCGGCCCAAGAGACCCAGTACTTC; cdr3_aa: CASGAAQETQYF
j_call: TRBJ2-1; v_call: TRBV12-3/TRBV12-4; d_call: NA; clone_size: NA; cdr3_nt: TGTGCCAGCACCCCTGTCAGGCACAATGAGCAGTTCTTC; cdr3_aa: CASTPVRHNEQFF
j_call: TRBJ2-3; v_call: TRBV15; d_call: NA; clone_size: NA; cdr3_nt: TGTGCCACCAGCAGGCCCAGGGAGGAGAGCACAGATACGCAGTATTTT; cdr3_aa: CATSRPREESTDTQYF
j_call: TRBJ1-5; v_call: TRBV28; d_call: TRBD1; clone_size: NA; cdr3_nt: TGTGCCAGCAGTTTATCAGGGGGGAGCTTCCGCAATCAGCCCCAGCATTTT; cdr3_aa: CASSLSGGSFRNQPQHF
j_call: TRBJ2-3; v_call: TRBV29-1; d_call: TRBD2; clone_size: NA; cdr3_nt: TGCAGCGTTGGGGGGGGATATTTGGGAGATACGCAGTATTTT; cdr3_aa: CSVGGGYLGDTQYF
j_call: TRBJ1-4; v_call: TRBV28; d_call: NA; clone_size: once; cdr3_nt: TGTGCCAGCAGTCGCCACCCACAGGACCCGGGCGAAAAACTGCTTTTT; cdr3_aa: CASSRHPQDPGEKLLF
j_call: TRBJ1-5; v_call: TRBV6-5; d_call: NA; clone_size: once; cdr3_nt: TGTGCCAGCAGTCAGGGTGTACGCGGCAATCAGCCCCAGCATTTT; cdr3_aa: CASSQGVRGNQPQHF
j_call: TRBJ2-3; v_call: TRBV4-1; d_call: NA; clone_size: once; cdr3_nt: TGCGCCAGCAGCTGGACGACCCGGAGGGCTCCAGATACGCAGTATTTT; cdr3_aa: CASSWTTRRAPDTQYF
j_call: TRBJ1-1; v_call: TRBV5-4; d_call: TRBD1; clone_size: NA; cdr3_nt: TGTGCCAGCAGCTCCCGACAGGGGGTCGCTGAAGCTTTCTTT; cdr3_aa: CASSSRQGVAEAFF
j_call: TRBJ2-7; v_call: TRBV19; d_call: TRBD2; clone_size: NA; cdr3_nt: TGTGCCAGTAGTATAGATCCAGCGGGAGGCTCCGAGCAGTACTTC; cdr3_aa: CASSIDPAGGSEQYF
j_call: TRBJ2-2; v_call: TRBV24-1; d_call: NA; clone_size: NA; cdr3_nt: TGTGCCACCAGTGTCCTCAGGGGCGCGAACACCGGGGAGCTGTTTTTT; cdr3_aa: CATSVLRGANTGELFF
j_call: TRBJ1-1; v_call: TRBV27; d_call: NA; clone_size: NA; cdr3_nt: TGTGCCAGCAGTGACGGGACAACCTACACTGAAGCTTTCTTT; cdr3_aa: CASSDGTTYTEAFF
j_call: TRBJ2-1; v_call: TRBV9; d_call: NA; clone_size: NA; cdr3_nt: TGTGCCAGCAGCACCAGAGCAGGAGGCTCCTACAATGAGCAGTTCTTC; cdr3_aa: CASSTRAGGSYNEQFF
j_call: TRBJ1-1; v_call: TRBV10-2; d_call: TRBD1; clone_size: NA; cdr3_nt: TGCGCCAGCAATACGGACAGGGCCACTGAAGCTTTCTTT; cdr3_aa: CASNTDRATEAFF
j_call: TRBJ2-2; v_call: TRBV10-3; d_call: TRBD1; clone_size: NA; cdr3_nt: TGTGCCATCAGTGAAGGTGTTACAGGGGACACCGGGGAGCTGTTTTTT; cdr3_aa: CAISEGVTGDTGELFF
j_call: TRBJ2-2; v_call: TRBV6-6; d_call: NA; clone_size: few; cdr3_nt: TGTGCCAGCAGAACAGGGAGGAACACCGGGGAGCTGTTTTTT; cdr3_aa: CASRTGRNTGELFF